This T cell receptor beta chain was recovered during a study of blood T cell repertoires in COVID-19. Germline V gene data show CDR1 as WNHNN and CDR2 as SYGVQD (reference sequence). V shed 5 bases and J shed 10 bases, with 15 bases lying between them. CDR3 length: 13 residues. The age range of participants was about 18 to 90 years, with residence in under 30 US areas. This clone was found once. Only in-frame clones appear in the TCRdb table, and some are missing; sequencing was by immunoSEQ multiplex PCR. The data show over 250,000 clones, roughly 91% seen once. The rearrangement joins TRBV10-1 to TRBJ2-1; D is undetermined. The sample was PBMCs or T cells enriched from blood (not recorded which). The sequence came from a woman aged 60-75 years who had recovered from COVID-19. CDR3 sequence reads: CASSKTPLGEQFF. The CDR3 DNA reads TGCGCCAGCAGTAAGACACCGCTCGGAGAGCAGTTCTTC.